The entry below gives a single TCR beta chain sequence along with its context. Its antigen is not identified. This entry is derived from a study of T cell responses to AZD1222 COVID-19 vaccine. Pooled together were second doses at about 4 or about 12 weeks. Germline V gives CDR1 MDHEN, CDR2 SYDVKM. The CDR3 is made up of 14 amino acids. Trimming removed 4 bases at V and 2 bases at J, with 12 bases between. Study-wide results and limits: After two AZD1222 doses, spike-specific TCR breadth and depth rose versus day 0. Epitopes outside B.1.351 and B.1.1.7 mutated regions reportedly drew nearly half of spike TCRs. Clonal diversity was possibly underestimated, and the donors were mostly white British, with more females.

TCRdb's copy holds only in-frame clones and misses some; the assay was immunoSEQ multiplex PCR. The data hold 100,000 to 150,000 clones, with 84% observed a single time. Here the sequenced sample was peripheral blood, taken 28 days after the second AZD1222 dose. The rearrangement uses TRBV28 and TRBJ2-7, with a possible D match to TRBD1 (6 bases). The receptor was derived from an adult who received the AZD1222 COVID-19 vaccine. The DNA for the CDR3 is TGTGCCAGCAGTTATCAGGGGACGCCCTACGAGCAGTACTTC. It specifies CASSYQGTPYEQYF.